The source of this T cell receptor (beta chain) is a study of blood T cell repertoires in COVID-19. Study context: The samples span acute and convalescent COVID-19 from the United States, Italy and Spain. PBMCs, B-cell-depleted T cells, or T cells were the source of the cDNA or gDNA that made up the material.

In the source study's methods: From reference gene primer amplification, estimates of nucleated cell counts were derived. The assay was immunoSEQ multiplex PCR, and TCRdb's table has in-frame clones only and misses some. The D gene and trimming were derived from the DNA, and the V and J assignments and clone size from that table. This sample carries roughly 230,000 clones, around 83% of them seen once, and the ten largest clones take roughly 8.6%. From germline, CDR1 is MNHEY and CDR2 SMNVEV (reference sequence). The CDR3 is 15 residues long. V was cut by 3 bases and J by 2 bases, with 8 bases left in between.

Sequencing was performed on peripheral blood. V usage is TRBV27 and J usage is TRBJ2-6, with unresolved D. This receptor was taken from a man between 35 and 55 years old with active or convalescent COVID-19. CDR3 sequence (DNA): TGTGCCAGCAGTTTGTTTAGTACTGGGGCCAACGTCCTGACTTTC. Translated: CASSLFSTGANVLTF.